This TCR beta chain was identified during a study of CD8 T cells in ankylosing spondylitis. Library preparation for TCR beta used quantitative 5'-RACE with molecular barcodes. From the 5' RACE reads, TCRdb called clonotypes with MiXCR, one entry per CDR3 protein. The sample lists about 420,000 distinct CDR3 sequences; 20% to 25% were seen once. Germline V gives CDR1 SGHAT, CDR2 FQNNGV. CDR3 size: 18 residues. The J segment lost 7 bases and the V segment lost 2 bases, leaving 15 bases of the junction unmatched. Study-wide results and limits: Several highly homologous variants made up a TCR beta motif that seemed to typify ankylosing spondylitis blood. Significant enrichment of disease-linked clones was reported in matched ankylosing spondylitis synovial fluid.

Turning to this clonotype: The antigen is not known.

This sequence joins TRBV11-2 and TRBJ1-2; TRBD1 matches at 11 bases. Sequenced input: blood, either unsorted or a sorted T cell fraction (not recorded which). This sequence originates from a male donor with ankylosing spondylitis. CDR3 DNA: TGTGCCAGCAGCTTATTACCCCCCGGGACAGGGGGTACAGTTGGCTACACCTTC. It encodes CASSLLPPGTGGTVGYTF.